The 18 T cell receptor beta chains below were found in one sample sequenced in a study of CD8+ T cells in alopecia areata. Extraction and reverse transcription of RNA yielded cDNA as the sequencing template. Sequencing was performed with immunoSEQ multiplex PCR; in TCRdb, only in-frame clones are kept and a portion is missing. The sample lists nearly 95,000 clones; just over 70% were seen once. Treatment given: oral pan-JAK inhibitor, 5-10 mg twice daily. The source material was CD8+ T cells sorted from blood, sampled around week 44, from a patient treated with tofacitinib. All receptors come from a human donor with alopecia areata.

The V call is TRBV30, the J call TRBJ2-7, with 9 bases aligning to TRBD1. The junction had 7 bases not matched to a gene; V was cut back by 5 bases and J by 2 bases. Germline V CDR1 and CDR2: GTSNPN, SVGIG (reference sequence). The length of the CDR3 is 14 residues. The CDR3 loop is CAWADGTGTYEQYF. The CDR3 region has the DNA TGTGCCTGGGCCGACGGGACAGGGACCTACGAGCAGTACTTC.

Only one count was recorded for this clone. The CDR3 loop reads CAIRDRGFQETQYF. The CDR3 nucleotides read TGTGCCATCAGAGACAGGGGGTTCCAAGAGACCCAGTACTTC. The rearrangement joins TRBV10-3 to TRBJ2-5; 9 bases are shared with TRBD1. J gave up 1 base and V 6 bases, and 3 bases lay outside the gene matches. The CDR3 loop spans 14 amino acids. Germline loops: CDR1 ENHRY, CDR2 SYGVKD.

V is TRBV19 and J is TRBJ1-1, with D perhaps TRBD1 (5 bases). The CDR3 contains 13 residues. Germline assignment: CDR1 LNHDA and CDR2 SQIVND (reference sequence). Trimming pared 7 bases from V and 4 bases from J, leaving 13 bases between. The CDR3 sequence: CASTQGGITEAFF. The CDR3 region has the DNA TGTGCCAGTACGCAGGGCGGAATCACTGAAGCTTTCTTT.

The chain links TRBV11-2 to TRBJ2-7; D is uncertain. Germline loops: CDR1 SGHAT, CDR2 FQNNGV. The CDR3 is 13 residues long. V was clipped by 1 base and J by 2 bases, with 6 bases between them. This CDR3 reads CASSLGSPYEQYF. CDR3 nucleotide sequence: TGTGCCAGCAGCTTAGGTTCCCCCTACGAGCAGTACTTC.

Only a few counts were recorded for this clone. The chain employs TRBV7-8 and TRBJ1-5; 7 bases are shared with TRBD1. There are 15 residues in the CDR3. Germline CDR1 SGHVS, CDR2 FQNEAQ. The ends lost 8 bases at V and 4 bases at J; junction bases unmatched: 11. CDR3 bases: TGTGCCAGCCTAAAAGACAGGGAGAGAAATCAGCCCCAGCATTTT. Amino acids: CASLKDRERNQPQHF.

In this sample, this clone turned up a few times. The chain uses TRBV4-3 and TRBJ2-1; D is undetermined. This CDR3 comprises 13 residues. Germline loops: CDR1 LGHNA, CDR2 YSLEER. Trimming pared 2 bases from V and 10 bases from J, leaving 12 bases between. DNA for the CDR3: TGCGCCAGCAGCCAAATAAGTGCCTCGGAGCAGTTCTTC. Amino acid sequence: CASSQISASEQFF.

This clone was detected once. CDR3 coding DNA: TGTGCCACCAGCCCCGGCCCCAGGGGGCTCTTTGCTTTCTTT. Encoded protein: CATSPGPRGLFAFF. The rearrangement joins TRBV15 to TRBJ1-1; 8 bases are shared with TRBD1. This CDR3 is built from 14 residues. Germline V gene lookup returns CDR1 LNHNV and CDR2 YYDKDF (reference sequence). The V segment lost 5 bases and the J segment 11 bases; nucleotides outside the gene matches: 13.

Remarks on this clone: Mismatch with germline at one junction end may stem from a read error. The V and J genes are TRBV4-3 and TRBJ1-4; D is ambiguous. The germline CDR1 and CDR2 sequences are LGHNA and YSLEER. The CDR3 has 16 residues. CDR3 DNA: TGCGCCAGCAGCCAAGATGAGGGCGGAGAGTGGTCAAAACAGTTTTTT. The encoded protein is CASSQDEGGEWSKQFF.

CDR3 sequence: CASSATRDEKLFF. CDR3 DNA sequence: TGTGCCAGCAGCGCTACGAGGGATGAAAAACTGTTTTTT. This chain uses TRBV7-6 with TRBJ1-4; D uncertain. Germline CDR1 reads SGHVS; CDR2 reads FNYEAQ. The CDR3 sequence is 13 residues long. V shed 5 bases and J shed 6 bases, with 10 bases lying between them.

The gene calls are TRBV27 and TRBJ2-7; D not certain. The CDR3 is 14 amino acids. The V end lost 0 bases, the J end lost 1 base, and 7 bases lay between the germline ends. Germline CDR1 reads MNHEY; CDR2 reads SMNVEV (reference sequence). CDR3 coding DNA: TGTGCCAGCAGTTTATCGCCCTCTTCCTACGAGCAGTACTTC. Its protein product is CASSLSPSSYEQYF.

V gene TRBV9 combines with J gene TRBJ1-2; no definite D call. Germline V gene data show CDR1 as SGDLS and CDR2 as YYNGEE. There are 12 residues in the CDR3. Trimming cost V 6 bases and J 4 bases, with 10 bases left between them. The CDR3 spells CASKDQSYGYTF. The CDR3 DNA reads as TGTGCCAGCAAGGACCAAAGCTATGGCTACACCTTC.

The gene calls are TRBV9 and TRBJ1-2; D is ambiguous. Trimming cost V 0 bases and J 3 bases, with 9 bases left between them. The CDR3 sequence is 14 residues long. Per germline, CDR1 SGDLS and CDR2 YYNGEE. The CDR3 nucleotides are TGTGCCAGCAGCGTAGGCAAGGGAGACTATGGCTACACCTTC. Its protein is CASSVGKGDYGYTF.

The rearrangement joins TRBV6-5 to TRBJ2-1, with 7 bases matching TRBD1. The CDR3 loop spans 15 amino acids. Losses at the gene ends were 6 bases for V and 0 bases for J; bases not matched to a gene: 5. CDR1 MNHEY and CDR2 SVGAGI come from the germline V gene. The CDR3 region has the DNA TGTGCCAGCAGCCGACAGGGTCCCTCCTACAATGAGCAGTTCTTC. Translating gives CASSRQGPSYNEQFF.

There are a few counts of this clone. This sequence joins TRBV5-1 and TRBJ2-7; TRBD2 is a possible D gene (6 bases). This CDR3 is built from 13 residues. Trimming cost V 5 bases and J 0 bases, with 9 bases left between them. Germline-derived CDR1 and CDR2 are SGHRS and YFSETQ. CDR3 in amino acids: CASRPGDSYEQYF. The CDR3 DNA follows: TGCGCCAGCAGGCCGGGGGACTCCTACGAGCAGTACTTC.

In its sample, this clone was seen once. The chain couples TRBV9 to TRBJ1-4, with 7 bases aligning to TRBD1. This CDR3 is 15 amino acids long. From germline, CDR1 is SGDLS and CDR2 YYNGEE. V lost 0 bases and J lost 7; bases outside the gene matches: 6. CDR3 DNA sequence: TGTGCCAGCAGCGTAGGAGGTCAGGGGGTTGAAAAACTGTTTTTT. Its protein is CASSVGGQGVEKLFF.

The V gene is TRBV6-6, the J gene TRBJ1-2, with TRBD1 as a possible D gene (5 bases). Trimming removed 5 bases from V and 2 bases from J, with 12 bases in between. Per the germline V gene, CDR1 is MNHNY and CDR2 is SVGAGI (reference sequence). CDR3 length: 14 residues. CDR3 DNA sequence: TGTGCCAGCAGTACCGGGACGTTAAACTATGGCTACACCTTC. Its translation is CASSTGTLNYGYTF.

The chain links TRBV25-1 to TRBJ1-3; D is unclear. The CDR3 contains 13 residues. Trimming shortened V by 5 bases and J by 0 bases, and 5 bases separated the two germline ends. CDR1 and CDR2 (germline): MGHDK, SYGVNS. The CDR3 sequence is CASSTRSGNTIYF. The CDR3 DNA is TGTGCCAGCAGTACCCGCTCTGGAAACACCATATATTTT. Variable domain in full (rest from reference TRBV25-1 and TRBJ1-3): EADIYQTPRYLVIGTGKKITLECSQTMGHDKMYWYQQDPGMELHLIHYSYGVNSTEKGDLSSESTVSRIRTEHFPLTLESARPSHTSQYLCASSTRSGNTIYFGEGSWLTVV.

V is TRBV5-6 and J is TRBJ2-1, with D possibly matching TRBD2 (7 bases). The CDR3 has 13 amino acids. Trimming cost V 7 bases and J 6 bases, with 14 bases left between them. From germline, CDR1 is SGHDT and CDR2 YYEEEE. The CDR3 DNA reads TGTGCCAGCGAACTTGCGGGGGCCAATGAGCAGTTCTTC. Translation: CASELAGANEQFF.